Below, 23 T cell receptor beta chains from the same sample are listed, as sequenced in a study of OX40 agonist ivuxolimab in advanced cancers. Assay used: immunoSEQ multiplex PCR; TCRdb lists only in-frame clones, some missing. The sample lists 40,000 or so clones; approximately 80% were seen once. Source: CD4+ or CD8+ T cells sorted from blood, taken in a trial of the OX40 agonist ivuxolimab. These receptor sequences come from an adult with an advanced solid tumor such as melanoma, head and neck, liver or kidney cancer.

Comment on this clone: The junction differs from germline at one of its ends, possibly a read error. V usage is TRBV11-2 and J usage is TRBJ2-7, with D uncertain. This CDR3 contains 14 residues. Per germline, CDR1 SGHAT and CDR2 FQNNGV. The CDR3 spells CASSLSVNSHEQYF. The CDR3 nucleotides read TGTGCCAGCAGCTTAAGTGTTAACTCCCACGAGCAGTACTTC.

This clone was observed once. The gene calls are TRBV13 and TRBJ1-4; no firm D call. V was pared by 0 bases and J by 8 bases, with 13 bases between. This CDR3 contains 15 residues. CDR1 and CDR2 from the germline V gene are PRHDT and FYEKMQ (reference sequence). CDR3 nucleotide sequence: TGTGCCAGCAGCTTAGGCGCTCTCCTGGGGGAAAAACTGTTTTTT. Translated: CASSLGALLGEKLFF.

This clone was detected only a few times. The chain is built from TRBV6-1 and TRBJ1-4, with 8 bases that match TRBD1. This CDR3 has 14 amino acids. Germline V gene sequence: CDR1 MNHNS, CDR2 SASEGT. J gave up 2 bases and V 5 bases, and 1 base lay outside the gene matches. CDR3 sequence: CASSRDRTNEKLFF. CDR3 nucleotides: TGTGCCAGCAGTAGGGACAGGACTAATGAAAAACTGTTTTTT.

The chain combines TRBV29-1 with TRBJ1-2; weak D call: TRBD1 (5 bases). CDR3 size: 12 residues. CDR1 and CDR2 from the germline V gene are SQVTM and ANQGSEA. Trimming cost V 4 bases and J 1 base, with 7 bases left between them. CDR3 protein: CSVGQNNYGYTF. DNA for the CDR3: TGCAGCGTTGGACAGAATAACTATGGCTACACCTTC.

The CDR3: CASGIEAHSEKLFF. The CDR3, as DNA: TGCGCCAGCGGAATCGAAGCCCACAGTGAAAAACTGTTTTTT. The gene calls are TRBV5-1 and TRBJ1-4; D remains unclear. The length of the CDR3 is 14 residues. V dropped 7 bases and J dropped 7 bases, with 17 bases sitting between them. Looked up from germline, CDR1 is SGHRS and CDR2 is YFSETQ.

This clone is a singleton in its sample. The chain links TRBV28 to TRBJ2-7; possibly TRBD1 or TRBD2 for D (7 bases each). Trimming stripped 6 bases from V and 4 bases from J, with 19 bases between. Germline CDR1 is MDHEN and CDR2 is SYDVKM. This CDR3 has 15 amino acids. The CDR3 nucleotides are TGTGCCAGCAGAAGAGGGGGAGGGGGCGATTACGAGCAGTACTTC. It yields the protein CASRRGGGGDYEQYF. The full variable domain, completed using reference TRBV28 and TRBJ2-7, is DVKVTQSSRYLVKRTGEKVFLECVQDMDHENMFWYRQDPGLGLRLIYFSYDVKMKEKGDIPEGYSVSREKKERFSLILESASTNQTSMYLCASRRGGGGDYEQYFGPGTRLTVT.

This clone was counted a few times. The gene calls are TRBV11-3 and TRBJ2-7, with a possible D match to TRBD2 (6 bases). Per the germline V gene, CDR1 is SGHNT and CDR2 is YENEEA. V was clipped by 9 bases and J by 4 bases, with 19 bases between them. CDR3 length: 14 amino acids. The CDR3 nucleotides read TGTGCCAGTCGAAGAGGGACTTTCCCTTACGAGCAGTACTTC. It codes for CASRRGTFPYEQYF.

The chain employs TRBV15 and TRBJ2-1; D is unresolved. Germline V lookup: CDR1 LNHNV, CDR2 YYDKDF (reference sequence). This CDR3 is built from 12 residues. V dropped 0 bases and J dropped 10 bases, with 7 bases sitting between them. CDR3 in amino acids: CATSRDLEEQFF. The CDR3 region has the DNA TGTGCCACCAGCAGAGACCTAGAGGAGCAGTTCTTC.

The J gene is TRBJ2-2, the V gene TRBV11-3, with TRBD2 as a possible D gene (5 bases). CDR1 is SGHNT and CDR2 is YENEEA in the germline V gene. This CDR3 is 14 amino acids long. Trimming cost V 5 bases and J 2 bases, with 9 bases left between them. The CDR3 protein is CASSPRTNTGELFF. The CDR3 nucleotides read TGTGCCAGCAGCCCCCGGACTAACACCGGGGAGCTGTTTTTT. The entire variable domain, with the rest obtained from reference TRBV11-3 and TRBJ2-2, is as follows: EAGVVQSPRYKIIEKKQPVAFWCNPISGHNTLYWYLQNLGQGPELLIRYENEEAVDDSQLPKDRFSAERLKGVDSTLKIQPAELGDSAVYLCASSPRTNTGELFFGEGSRLTVL.

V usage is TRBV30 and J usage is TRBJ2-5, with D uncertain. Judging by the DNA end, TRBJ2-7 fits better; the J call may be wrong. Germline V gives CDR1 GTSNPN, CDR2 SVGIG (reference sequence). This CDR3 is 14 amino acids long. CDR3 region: CAWSVHWKYYEQYF. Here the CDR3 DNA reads TGTGCCTGGAGTGTACATTGGAAGTACTACGAGCAGTACTTC.

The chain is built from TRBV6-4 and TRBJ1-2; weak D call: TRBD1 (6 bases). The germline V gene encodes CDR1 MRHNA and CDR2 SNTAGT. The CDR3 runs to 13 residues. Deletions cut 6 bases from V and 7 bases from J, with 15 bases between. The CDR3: CASSEQGATGYTF. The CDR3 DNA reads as TGTGCCAGCAGCGAACAGGGAGCCACTGGCTACACCTTC.

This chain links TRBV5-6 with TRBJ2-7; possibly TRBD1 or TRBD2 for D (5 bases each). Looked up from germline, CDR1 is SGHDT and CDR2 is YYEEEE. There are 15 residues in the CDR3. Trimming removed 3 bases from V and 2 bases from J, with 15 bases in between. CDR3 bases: TGTGCCAGCAGCTCGACCTGGGGGAGCCCCTACGAGCAGTACTTC. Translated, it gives CASSSTWGSPYEQYF. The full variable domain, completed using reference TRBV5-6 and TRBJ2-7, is DAGVTQSPTHLIKTRGQQVTLRCSPKSGHDTVSWYQQALGQGPQFIFQYYEEEERQRGNFPDRFSGHQFPNYSSELNVNALLLGDSALYLCASSSTWGSPYEQYFGPGTRLTVT.

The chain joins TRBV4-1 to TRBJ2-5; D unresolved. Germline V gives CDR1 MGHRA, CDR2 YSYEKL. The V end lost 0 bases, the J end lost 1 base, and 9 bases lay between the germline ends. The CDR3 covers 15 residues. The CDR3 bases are TGCGCCAGCAGCCAAGATCCTAGTTTCCAAGAGACCCAGTACTTC. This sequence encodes CASSQDPSFQETQYF.

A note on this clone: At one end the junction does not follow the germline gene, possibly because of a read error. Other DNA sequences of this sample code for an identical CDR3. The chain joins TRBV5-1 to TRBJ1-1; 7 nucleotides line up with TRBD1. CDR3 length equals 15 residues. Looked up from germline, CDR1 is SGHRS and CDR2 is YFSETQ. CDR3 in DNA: TGCGCCAGCAGCTACGGACAGGATCCGAACACTGAGGCTTTCTTT. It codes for CASSYGQDPNTEAFF.

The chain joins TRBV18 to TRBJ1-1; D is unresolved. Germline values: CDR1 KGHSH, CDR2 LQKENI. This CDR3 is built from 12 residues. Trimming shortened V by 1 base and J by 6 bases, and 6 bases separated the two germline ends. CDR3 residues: CASSPQGAEAFF. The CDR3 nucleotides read TGTGCCAGCTCACCACAGGGTGCTGAAGCTTTCTTT.

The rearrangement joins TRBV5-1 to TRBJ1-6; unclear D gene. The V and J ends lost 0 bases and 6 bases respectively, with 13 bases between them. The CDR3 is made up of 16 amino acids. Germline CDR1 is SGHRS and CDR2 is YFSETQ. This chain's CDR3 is CASSLASGIPNSPLHF. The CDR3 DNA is TGCGCCAGCAGCTTGGCTTCCGGGATCCCTAATTCACCCCTCCACTTT.

CDR3 in amino acids: CASSPTTANTGELFF. The DNA for the CDR3 is TGTGCCAGCTCACCAACAACCGCGAACACCGGGGAGCTGTTTTTT. This chain joins TRBV18 and TRBJ2-2; D gene unclear. The CDR3 spans 15 residues. V was pared by 2 bases and J by 0 bases, with 7 bases between. Germline-derived CDR1 and CDR2 are KGHSH and LQKENI.

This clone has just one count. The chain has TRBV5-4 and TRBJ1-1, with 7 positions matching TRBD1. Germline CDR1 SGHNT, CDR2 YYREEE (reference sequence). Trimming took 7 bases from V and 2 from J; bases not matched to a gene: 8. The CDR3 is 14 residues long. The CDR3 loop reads CASLPQGPNTEAFF. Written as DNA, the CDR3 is TGTGCCAGCCTCCCACAGGGGCCTAACACTGAAGCTTTCTTT.

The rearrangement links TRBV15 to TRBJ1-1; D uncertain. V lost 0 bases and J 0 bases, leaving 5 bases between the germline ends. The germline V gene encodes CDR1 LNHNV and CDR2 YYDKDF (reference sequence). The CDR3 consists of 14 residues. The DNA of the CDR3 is TGTGCCACCAGCAGAGACTACATGAACACTGAAGCTTTCTTT. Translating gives CATSRDYMNTEAFF. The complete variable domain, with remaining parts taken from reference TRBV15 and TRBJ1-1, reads DAMVIQNPRYQVTQFGKPVTLSCSQTLNHNVMYWYQQKSSQAPKLLFHYYDKDFNNEADTPDNFQSRRPNTSFCFLDIRSPGLGDTAMYLCATSRDYMNTEAFFGQGTRLTVV.

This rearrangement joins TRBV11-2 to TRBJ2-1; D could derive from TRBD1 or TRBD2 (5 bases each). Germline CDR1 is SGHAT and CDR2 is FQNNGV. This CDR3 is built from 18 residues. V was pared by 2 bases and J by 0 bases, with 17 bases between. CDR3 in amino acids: CASSLNYGDASSYNEQFF. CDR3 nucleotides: TGTGCCAGCAGCTTAAATTACGGGGACGCGAGCTCCTACAATGAGCAGTTCTTC. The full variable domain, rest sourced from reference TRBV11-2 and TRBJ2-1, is EAGVAQSPRYKIIEKRQSVAFWCNPISGHATLYWYQQILGQGPKLLIQFQNNGVVDDSQLPKDRFSAERLKGVDSTLKIQPAKLEDSAVYLCASSLNYGDASSYNEQFFGPGTRLTVL.

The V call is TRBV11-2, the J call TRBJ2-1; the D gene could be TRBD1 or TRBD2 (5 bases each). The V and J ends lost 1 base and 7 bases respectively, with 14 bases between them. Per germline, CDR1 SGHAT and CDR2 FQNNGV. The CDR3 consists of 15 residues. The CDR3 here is CASSLALRGVNEQFF. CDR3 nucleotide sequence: TGTGCCAGCAGCTTAGCTCTCCGAGGGGTGAATGAGCAGTTCTTC. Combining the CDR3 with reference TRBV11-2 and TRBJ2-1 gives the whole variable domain EAGVAQSPRYKIIEKRQSVAFWCNPISGHATLYWYQQILGQGPKLLIQFQNNGVVDDSQLPKDRFSAERLKGVDSTLKIQPAKLEDSAVYLCASSLALRGVNEQFFGPGTRLTVL.

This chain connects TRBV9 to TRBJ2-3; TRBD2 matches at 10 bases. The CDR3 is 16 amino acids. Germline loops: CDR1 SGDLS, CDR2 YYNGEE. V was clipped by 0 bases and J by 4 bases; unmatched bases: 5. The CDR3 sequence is CASSVGASGSSDTQYF. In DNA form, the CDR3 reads TGTGCCAGCAGCGTAGGGGCTAGCGGGAGCTCAGATACGCAGTATTTT.

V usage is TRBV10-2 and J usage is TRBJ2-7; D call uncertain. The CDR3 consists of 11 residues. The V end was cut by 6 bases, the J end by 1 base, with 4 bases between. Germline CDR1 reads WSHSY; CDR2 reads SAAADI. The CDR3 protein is CASRQSYEQYF. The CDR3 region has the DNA TGCGCCAGCAGGCAATCCTACGAGCAGTACTTC.